The present entry profiles one T cell receptor beta chain with its context. Other DNA sequences from this sample encode an identical CDR3 as well. Trimming took 0 bases from V and 0 from J, leaving 6 bases between them. Germline loops: CDR1 KGHSH, CDR2 LQKENI. CDR3 length equals 15 residues. Original handling: Estimation of nucleated cell counts was performed using reference gene primer amplification. Clones were read by immunoSEQ multiplex PCR, and TCRdb kept only the in-frame ones, dropping some. V, J and clone size derive from that table, while D and trimming were established from the DNA sequence. Of 60,000 to 75,000 clones listed, 75% to 90% are singletons. The sample is drawn from a study of blood T cell repertoires in COVID-19. About the study: Sample material is recorded as cDNA or gDNA derived from T cells, B-cell-depleted T cells, or PBMCs.

This TCR came from a human donor in a cohort sampled during active COVID-19. This chain joins TRBV18 and TRBJ2-1; weak D call: TRBD2 (6 bases). The material sequenced was peripheral blood. The CDR3 sequence is CASSPPGGSYNEQFF. The DNA of the CDR3 is TGTGCCAGCTCACCACCCGGGGGCTCCTACAATGAGCAGTTCTTC.